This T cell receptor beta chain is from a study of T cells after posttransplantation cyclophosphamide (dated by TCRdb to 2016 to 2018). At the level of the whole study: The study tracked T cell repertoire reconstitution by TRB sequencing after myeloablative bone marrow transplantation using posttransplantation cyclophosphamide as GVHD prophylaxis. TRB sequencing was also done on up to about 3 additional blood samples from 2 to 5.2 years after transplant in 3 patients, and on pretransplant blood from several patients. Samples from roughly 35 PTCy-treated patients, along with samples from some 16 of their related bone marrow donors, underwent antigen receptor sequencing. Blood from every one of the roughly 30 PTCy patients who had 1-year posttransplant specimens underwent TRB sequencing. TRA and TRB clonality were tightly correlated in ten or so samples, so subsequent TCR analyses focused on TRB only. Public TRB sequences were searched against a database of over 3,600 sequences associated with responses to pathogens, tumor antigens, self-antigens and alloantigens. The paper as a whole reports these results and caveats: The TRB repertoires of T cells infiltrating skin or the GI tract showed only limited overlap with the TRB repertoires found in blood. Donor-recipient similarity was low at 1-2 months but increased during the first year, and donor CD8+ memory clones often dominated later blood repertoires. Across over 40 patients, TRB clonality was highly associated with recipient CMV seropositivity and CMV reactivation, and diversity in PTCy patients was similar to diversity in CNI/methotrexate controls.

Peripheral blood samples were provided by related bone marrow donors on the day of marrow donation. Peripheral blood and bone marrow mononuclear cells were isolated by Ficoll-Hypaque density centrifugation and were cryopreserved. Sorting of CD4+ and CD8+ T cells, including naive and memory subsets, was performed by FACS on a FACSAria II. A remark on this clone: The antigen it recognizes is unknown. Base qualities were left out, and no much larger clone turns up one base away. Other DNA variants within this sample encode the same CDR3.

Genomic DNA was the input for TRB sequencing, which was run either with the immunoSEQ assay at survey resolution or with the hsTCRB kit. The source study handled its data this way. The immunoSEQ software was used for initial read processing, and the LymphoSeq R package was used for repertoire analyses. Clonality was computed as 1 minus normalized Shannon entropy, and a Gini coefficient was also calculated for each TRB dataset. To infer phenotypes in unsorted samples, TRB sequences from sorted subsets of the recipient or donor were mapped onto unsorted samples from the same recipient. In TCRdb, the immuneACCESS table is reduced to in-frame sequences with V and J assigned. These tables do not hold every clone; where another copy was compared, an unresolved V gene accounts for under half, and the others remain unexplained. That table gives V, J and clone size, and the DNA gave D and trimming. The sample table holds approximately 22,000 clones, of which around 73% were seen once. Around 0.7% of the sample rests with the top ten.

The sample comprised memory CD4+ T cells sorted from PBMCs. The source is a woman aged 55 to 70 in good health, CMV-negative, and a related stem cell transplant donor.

This receptor has the CDR3 CASSRTSGASKQYF. In nucleotide form, the sequence is TGTGCCAGCAGCCGGACTAGCGGGGCTTCGAAGCAGTACTTC. The sequence links TRBV11-3 to TRBJ2-7; 12 central bases correspond to TRBD2. At the junction V is shortened by 5 bases and J by 8 bases; bases outside the gene matches: 7. CDR1 SGHNT and CDR2 YENEEA are derived from the germline V gene. From cysteine to phenylalanine, the CDR3 is 14 amino acids long. Only the CDR3 portion is preserved as DNA: 42 bases, with reading frame beginning at the first base. The reference TRBV11-3 and TRBJ2-7 proteins fill in what lies around the CDR3, so the full variable domain reads EAGVVQSPRYKIIEKKQPVAFWCNPISGHNTLYWYLQNLGQGPELLIRYENEEAVDDSQLPKDRFSAERLKGVDSTLKIQPAELGDSAVYLCASSRTSGASKQYFGPGTRLTVT.